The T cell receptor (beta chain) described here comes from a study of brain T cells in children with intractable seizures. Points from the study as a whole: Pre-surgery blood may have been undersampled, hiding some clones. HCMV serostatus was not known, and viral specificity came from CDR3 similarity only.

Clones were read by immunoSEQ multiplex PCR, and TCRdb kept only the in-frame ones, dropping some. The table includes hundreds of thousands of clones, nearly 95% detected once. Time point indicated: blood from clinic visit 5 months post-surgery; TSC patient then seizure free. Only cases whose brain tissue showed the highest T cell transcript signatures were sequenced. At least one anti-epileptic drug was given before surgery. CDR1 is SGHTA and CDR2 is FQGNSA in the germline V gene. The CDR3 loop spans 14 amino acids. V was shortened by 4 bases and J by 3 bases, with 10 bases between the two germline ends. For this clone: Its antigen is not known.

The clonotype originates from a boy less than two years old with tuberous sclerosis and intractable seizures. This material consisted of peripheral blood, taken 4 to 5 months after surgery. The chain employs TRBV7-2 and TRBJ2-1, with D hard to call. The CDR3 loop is CASSSTFHYNEQFF. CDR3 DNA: TGTGCCAGCAGCTCGACGTTCCACTACAATGAGCAGTTCTTC.